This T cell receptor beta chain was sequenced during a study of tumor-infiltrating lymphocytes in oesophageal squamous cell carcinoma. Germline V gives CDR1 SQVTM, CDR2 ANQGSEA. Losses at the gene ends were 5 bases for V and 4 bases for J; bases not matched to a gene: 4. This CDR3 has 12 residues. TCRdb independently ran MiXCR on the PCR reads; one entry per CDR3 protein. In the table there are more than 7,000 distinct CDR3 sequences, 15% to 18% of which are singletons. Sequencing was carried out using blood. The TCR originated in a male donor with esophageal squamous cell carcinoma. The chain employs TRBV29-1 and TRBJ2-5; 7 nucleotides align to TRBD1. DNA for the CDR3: TGCAGCGTTCACAGGGGCGGAGAGACCCAGTACTTC. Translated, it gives CSVHRGGETQYF.